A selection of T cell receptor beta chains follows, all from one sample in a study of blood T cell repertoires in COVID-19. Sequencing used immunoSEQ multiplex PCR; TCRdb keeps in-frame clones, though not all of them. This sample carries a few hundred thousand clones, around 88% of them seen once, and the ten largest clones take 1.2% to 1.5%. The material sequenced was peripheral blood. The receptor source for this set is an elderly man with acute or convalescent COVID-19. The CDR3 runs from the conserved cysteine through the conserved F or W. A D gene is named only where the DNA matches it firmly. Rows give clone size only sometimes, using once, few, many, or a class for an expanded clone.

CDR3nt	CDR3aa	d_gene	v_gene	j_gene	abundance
TGTGCCAGCCTGCCGGGGGGGGATCGACTGAGGAACATTCAGTACTTC	CASLPGGDRLRNIQYF	TRBD2	TRBV28	TRBJ2-4	-
TGTGCCAGCAGCGTAGCGGGAGGCTATAATTCACCCCTCCACTTT	CASSVAGGYNSPLHF	-	TRBV9	TRBJ1-6	-
TGCGCCAGCAGCCCCAATAGCGGGATCCAAGAGACCCAGTACTTC	CASSPNSGIQETQYF	TRBD2	TRBV4-1	TRBJ2-5	-
TGTGCCACCCGCGCCGCGGGCACCGGGGAGCTGTTTTTT	CATRAAGTGELFF	-	TRBV24-1	TRBJ2-2	-
TGTGCCAGCAGCTTAAATTCAGGGGGCGGGGAGCTGTTTTTT	CASSLNSGGGELFF	TRBD1	TRBV7-3	TRBJ2-2	-
TGTGCCAGCAGGAAGACAGGGAGCTCCTATAATTCACCCCTCCACTTT	CASRKTGSSYNSPLHF	TRBD1	TRBV28	TRBJ1-6	-
TGTGCCAGTAACAGGGGCCCTGGGGCGCGGAATCAGCCCCAGCATTTT	CASNRGPGARNQPQHF	TRBD1	TRBV19	TRBJ1-5	-
TGCGCCAGCAGCTTGGACAGGGCTGGCTACACCTTC	CASSLDRAGYTF	-	TRBV5-1	TRBJ1-2	-
TGCGCCAGCAGCTTGCAGAACACCGGGGAGCTGTTTTTT	CASSLQNTGELFF	-	TRBV5-1	TRBJ2-2	-
TGTGCCAGCAGCTTCAGCGGGGGGATCTACAATGAGCAGTTCTTC	CASSFSGGIYNEQFF	TRBD2	TRBV9	TRBJ2-1	-
TGTGCCAGTAGTATAGGGGACAGGCGGGACGGCTACACCTTC	CASSIGDRRDGYTF	TRBD1	TRBV19	TRBJ1-2	-
TGTGCCAGCAGCATACAGGAGCTTAATTCACCCCTCCACTTT	CASSIQELNSPLHF	-	TRBV9	TRBJ1-6	-
TGTGCCAGCAGCGTAGGGCTTGAGCAGTTCTTC	CASSVGLEQFF	-	TRBV9	TRBJ2-1	-
TGTGCCAGCAGTTATCCGGGACTAGCGGGAGGGACGGTTATCTCAGATACGCAGTATTTT	CASSYPGLAGGTVISDTQYF	TRBD2	TRBV28	TRBJ2-3	few
TGTGCCAGCAGCCGTCGACAGGGGGGCTATGGCTACACCTTC	CASSRRQGGYGYTF	TRBD1	TRBV3-1/TRBV3-2	TRBJ1-2	-
TGTGCCAGCAGCCTGGCGGGGGGGAATCGATACGAGCAGTACTTC	CASSLAGGNRYEQYF	TRBD2	TRBV28	TRBJ2-7	once